This T cell receptor (beta chain) was sequenced during a study of blood T cells in healthy people across ages. V trimming: 5 bases; J trimming: 0 bases; junction bases outside the gene matches: 6. Germline-derived CDR1 and CDR2 are SGHTA and FQGNSA. The CDR3 is made up of 16 amino acids. There were healthy Caucasian individuals from Russia, aged roughly 6 to 100, serving as donors. Combining a sample-barcoded 5' primer with a J-beta primer mix, a second PCR ran for roughly 7 to 11 cycles. TCRdb redid the calling of the 5' RACE reads with MiXCR, one entry per CDR3 protein. The sample holds 780,000 or so distinct CDR3 sequences, 25% seen once. General observations from the study: The study found TCR beta diversity correlated strongly with naive T cell percentage.

This clonotype was counted a few times. Its antigen is still unknown. This same sample was also part of a study on T cells of mothers and their children. That investigation notes: TCR recombination output is shaped by thymic selection similarly in related and unrelated pairs. Slightly higher overlap, not significant, was seen in related mother-child pairs than in unrelated pairs.

Source material: blood. This TCR came from a boy between 10 and 17 years old in good health. The chain is built from TRBV7-2 and TRBJ2-1; 8 nucleotides agree with TRBD2. The CDR3 bases are TGTGCCAGCAGCCTTAGCGGGGTGGGCTCCTACAATGAGCAGTTCTTC. Encoded protein: CASSLSGVGSYNEQFF.